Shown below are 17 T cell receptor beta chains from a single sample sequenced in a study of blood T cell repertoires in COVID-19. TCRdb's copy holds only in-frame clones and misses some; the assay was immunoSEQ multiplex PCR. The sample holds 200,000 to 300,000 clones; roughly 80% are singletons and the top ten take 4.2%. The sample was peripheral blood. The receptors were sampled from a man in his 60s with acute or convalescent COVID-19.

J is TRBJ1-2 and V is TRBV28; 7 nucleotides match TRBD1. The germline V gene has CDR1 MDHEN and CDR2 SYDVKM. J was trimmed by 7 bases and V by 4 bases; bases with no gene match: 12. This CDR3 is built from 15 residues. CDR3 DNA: TGTGCCAGCAGTTCATACAACAGGGGAATAGGTGGCTACACCTTC. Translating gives CASSSYNRGIGGYTF.

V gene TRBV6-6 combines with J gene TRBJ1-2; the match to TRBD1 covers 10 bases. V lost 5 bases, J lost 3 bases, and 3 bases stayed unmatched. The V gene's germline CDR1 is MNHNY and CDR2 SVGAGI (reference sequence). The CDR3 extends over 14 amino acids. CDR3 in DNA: TGTGCCAGCAGTGAGACAGGGGGCGACTATGGCTACACCTTC. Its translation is CASSETGGDYGYTF.

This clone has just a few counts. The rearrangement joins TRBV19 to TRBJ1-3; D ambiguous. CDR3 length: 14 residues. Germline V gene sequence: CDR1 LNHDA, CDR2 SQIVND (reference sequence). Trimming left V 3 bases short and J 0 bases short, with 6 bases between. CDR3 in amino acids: CASSIAVSGNTIYF. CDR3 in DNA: TGTGCCAGTAGTATTGCGGTCTCTGGAAACACCATATATTTT.

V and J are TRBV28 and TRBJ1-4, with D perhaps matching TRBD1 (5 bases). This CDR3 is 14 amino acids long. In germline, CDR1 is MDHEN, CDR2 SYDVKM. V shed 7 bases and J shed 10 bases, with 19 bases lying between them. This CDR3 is CASISSVSGGKLFF. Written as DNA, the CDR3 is TGTGCCAGCATATCGTCCGTCTCGGGGGGAAAACTGTTTTTT.

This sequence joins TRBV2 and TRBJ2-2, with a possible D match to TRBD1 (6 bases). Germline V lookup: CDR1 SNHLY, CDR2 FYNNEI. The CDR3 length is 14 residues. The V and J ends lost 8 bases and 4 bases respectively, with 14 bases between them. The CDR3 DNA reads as TGTGCCAGCTTGACAACAGGGAGCACCGGGGAGCTGTTTTTT. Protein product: CASLTTGSTGELFF.

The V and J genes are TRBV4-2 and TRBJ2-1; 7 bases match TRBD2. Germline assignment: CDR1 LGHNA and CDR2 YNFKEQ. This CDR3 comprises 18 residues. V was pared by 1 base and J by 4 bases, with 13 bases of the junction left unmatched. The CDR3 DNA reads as TGTGCCAGCAGCCAAGTAGCTCCTCTGGCGGGAGTATACAATGAGCAGTTCTTC. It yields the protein CASSQVAPLAGVYNEQFF.

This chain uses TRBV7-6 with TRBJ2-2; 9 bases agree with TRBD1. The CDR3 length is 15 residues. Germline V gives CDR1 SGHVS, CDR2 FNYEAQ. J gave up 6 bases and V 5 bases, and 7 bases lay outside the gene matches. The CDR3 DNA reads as TGTGCCAGCAGCCCCCGGACAGGGGACGCCGGGGAGCTGTTTTTT. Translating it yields CASSPRTGDAGELFF.

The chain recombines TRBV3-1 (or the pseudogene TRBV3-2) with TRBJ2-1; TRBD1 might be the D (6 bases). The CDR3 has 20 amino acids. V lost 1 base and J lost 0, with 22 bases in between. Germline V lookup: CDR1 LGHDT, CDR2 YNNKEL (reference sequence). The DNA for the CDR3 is TGTGCCAGCAGCCAAGTCAGCCCAGGGGCCGAAAAAAACTCCTACAATGAGCAGTTCTTC. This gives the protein CASSQVSPGAEKNSYNEQFF.

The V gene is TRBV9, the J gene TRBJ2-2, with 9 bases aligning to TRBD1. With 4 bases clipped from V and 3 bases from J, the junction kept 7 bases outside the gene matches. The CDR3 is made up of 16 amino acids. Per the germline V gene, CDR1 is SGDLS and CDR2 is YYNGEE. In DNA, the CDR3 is TGTGCCAGCAGCCCCGGGACAGGGAGGGACACCGGGGAGCTGTTTTTT. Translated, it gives CASSPGTGRDTGELFF.

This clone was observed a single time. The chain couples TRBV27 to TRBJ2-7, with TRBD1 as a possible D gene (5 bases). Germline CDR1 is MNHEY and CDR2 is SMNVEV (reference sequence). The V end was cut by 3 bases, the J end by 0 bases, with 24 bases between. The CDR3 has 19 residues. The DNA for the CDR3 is TGTGCCAGCAGTTTCCAGGGTCCCCTGACACGATTCCCCTCCTACGAGCAGTACTTC. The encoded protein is CASSFQGPLTRFPSYEQYF.

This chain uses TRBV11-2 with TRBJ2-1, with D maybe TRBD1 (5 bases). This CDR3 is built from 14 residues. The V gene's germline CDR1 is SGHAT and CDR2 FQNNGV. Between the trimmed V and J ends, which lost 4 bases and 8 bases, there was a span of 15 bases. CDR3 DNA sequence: TGTGCCAGCAGCTCGCTCCAGGGTAGCCATGAGCAGTTCTTC. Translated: CASSSLQGSHEQFF.

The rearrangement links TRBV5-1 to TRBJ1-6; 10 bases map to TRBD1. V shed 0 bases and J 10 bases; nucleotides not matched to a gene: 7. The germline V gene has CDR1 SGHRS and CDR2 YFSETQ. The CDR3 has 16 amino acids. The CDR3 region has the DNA TGCGCCAGCAGCTTGGGGGGGACAGGGGACGGATCACCCCTCCACTTT. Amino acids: CASSLGGTGDGSPLHF. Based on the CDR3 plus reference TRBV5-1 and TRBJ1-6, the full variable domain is KAGVTQTPRYLIKTRGQQVTLSCSPISGHRSVSWYQQTPGQGLQFLFEYFSETQRNKGNFPGRFSGRQFSNSRSEMNVSTLELGDSALYLCASSLGGTGDGSPLHFGNGTRLTVT.

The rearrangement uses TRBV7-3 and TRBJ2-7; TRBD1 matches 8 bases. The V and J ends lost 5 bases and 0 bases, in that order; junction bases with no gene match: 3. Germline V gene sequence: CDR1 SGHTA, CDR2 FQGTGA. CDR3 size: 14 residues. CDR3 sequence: CASSPGTGSYEQYF. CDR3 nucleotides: TGTGCCAGCAGCCCCGGGACAGGCTCCTACGAGCAGTACTTC.

The CDR3 loop reads CASRLGLAGHSLNTGELFF. CDR3 nucleotides: TGTGCAAGTCGCTTAGGACTAGCGGGCCACAGCTTGAACACCGGGGAGCTGTTTTTT. The chain combines TRBV12-2 with TRBJ2-2; the DNA was not compared with TRBD2, the D call given in the table. TRBV12-2 is deemed a pseudogene. This CDR3 region has 19 residues.

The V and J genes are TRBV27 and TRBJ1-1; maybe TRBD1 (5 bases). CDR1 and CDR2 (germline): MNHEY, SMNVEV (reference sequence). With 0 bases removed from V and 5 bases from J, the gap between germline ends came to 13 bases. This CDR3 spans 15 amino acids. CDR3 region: CASSLSGEAGTEAFF. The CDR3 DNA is TGTGCCAGCAGTTTATCGGGGGAGGCGGGGACTGAAGCTTTCTTT.

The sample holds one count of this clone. The CDR3: CASSNPPGNQPQHF. Here the CDR3 DNA reads TGCGCCAGCAGTAACCCCCCGGGCAATCAGCCCCAGCATTTT. The V and J genes are TRBV10-1 and TRBJ1-5; D is ambiguous. CDR3 length: 14 amino acids. Germline V CDR1 and CDR2: WNHNN, SYGVQD (reference sequence). Trimming pared 5 bases from V and 2 bases from J, leaving 10 bases between.

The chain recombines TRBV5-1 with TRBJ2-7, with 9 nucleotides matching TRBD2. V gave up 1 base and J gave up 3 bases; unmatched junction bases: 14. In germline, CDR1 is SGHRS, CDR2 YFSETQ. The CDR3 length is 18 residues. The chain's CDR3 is CASSLFVSGGAEHYEQYF. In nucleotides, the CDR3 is TGCGCCAGCAGCTTGTTTGTTAGCGGGGGCGCCGAACACTACGAGCAGTACTTC.